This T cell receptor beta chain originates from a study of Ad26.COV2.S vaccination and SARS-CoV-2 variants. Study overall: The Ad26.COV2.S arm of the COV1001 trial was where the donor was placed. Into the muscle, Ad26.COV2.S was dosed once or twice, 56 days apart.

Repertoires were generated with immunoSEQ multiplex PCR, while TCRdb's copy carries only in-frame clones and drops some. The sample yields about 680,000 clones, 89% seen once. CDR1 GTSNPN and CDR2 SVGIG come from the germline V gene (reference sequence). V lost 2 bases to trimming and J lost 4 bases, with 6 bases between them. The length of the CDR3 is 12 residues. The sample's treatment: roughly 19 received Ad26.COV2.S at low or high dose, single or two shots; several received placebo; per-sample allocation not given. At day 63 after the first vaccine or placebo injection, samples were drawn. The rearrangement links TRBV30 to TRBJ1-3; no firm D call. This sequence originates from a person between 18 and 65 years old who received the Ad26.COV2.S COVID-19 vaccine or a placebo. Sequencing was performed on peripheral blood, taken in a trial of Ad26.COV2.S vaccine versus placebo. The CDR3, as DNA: TGTGCCTGGAGTCCCCCCGGAAACACCATATATTTT. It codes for CAWSPPGNTIYF.